This T cell receptor beta chain was obtained from a study of blood T cell repertoires in COVID-19. Study in general: PBMCs, B-cell-depleted T cells, or T cells provided the cDNA or gDNA that made up the material.

Germline V gene data show CDR1 as MDHEN and CDR2 as SYDVKM. This CDR3 is 13 amino acids long. V was shortened by 10 bases and J by 6 bases, with 19 bases between the two germline ends. Profiled with immunoSEQ multiplex PCR; TCRdb holds only in-frame clones, not every one. The top ten clones hold roughly 2.6% of a sample with approximately 180,000 clones, around 87% of them seen once. This clonotype originated in a man aged 35 to 55 with active or convalescent COVID-19. Source material: peripheral blood. This chain uses TRBV28 with TRBJ2-7; a weak D match, TRBD1 (5 bases). The CDR3 DNA sequence: TGTGCCATCAACAGGAAAAAACCCTCCGAGCAGTACTTC. Residues: CAINRKKPSEQYF.